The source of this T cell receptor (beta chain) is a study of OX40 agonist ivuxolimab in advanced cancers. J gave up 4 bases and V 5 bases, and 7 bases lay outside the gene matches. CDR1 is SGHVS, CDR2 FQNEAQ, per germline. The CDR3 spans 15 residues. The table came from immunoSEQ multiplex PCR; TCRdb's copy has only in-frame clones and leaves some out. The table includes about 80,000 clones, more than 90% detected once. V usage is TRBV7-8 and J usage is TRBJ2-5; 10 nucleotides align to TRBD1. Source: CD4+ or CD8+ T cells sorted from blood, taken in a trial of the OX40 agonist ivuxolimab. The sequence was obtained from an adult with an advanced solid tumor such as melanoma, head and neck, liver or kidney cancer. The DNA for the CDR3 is TGTGCCAGCAGCCCGCAATGGACAGGGGGAGAGACCCAGTACTTC. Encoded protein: CASSPQWTGGETQYF. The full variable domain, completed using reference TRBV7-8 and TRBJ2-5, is GAGVSQSPRYKVAKRGQDVALRCDPISGHVSLFWYQQALGQGPEFLTYFQNEAQLDKSGLPSDRFFAERPEGSVSTLKIQRTQQEDSAVYLCASSPQWTGGETQYFGPGTRLLVL.